These 7 T cell receptor beta chains share one sample of origin, sequenced in a study of OX40 agonist ivuxolimab in advanced cancers. Generated by immunoSEQ multiplex PCR, the TCRdb table keeps only in-frame clones and is missing some. Seen here are roughly 87,000 clones, about 90% observed once, and the top ten hold 8.4%. The sample was CD4+ or CD8+ T cells sorted from blood, taken in a trial of the OX40 agonist ivuxolimab. Source of these receptors: an adult with an advanced solid tumor such as melanoma, head and neck, liver or kidney cancer.

The chain links TRBV13 to TRBJ1-1; D unresolved. The CDR3 consists of 14 residues. Germline V gives CDR1 PRHDT, CDR2 FYEKMQ (reference sequence). V was trimmed by 5 bases and J by 1 base, leaving 11 bases between them. CDR3 protein: CASSPRERNTEAFF. The CDR3 nucleotides read TGTGCCAGCAGCCCCCGGGAGAGGAACACTGAAGCTTTCTTT.

This sequence joins TRBV9 and TRBJ1-2; weak D call: TRBD1 (5 bases). The V and J ends lost 2 bases and 4 bases respectively, with 12 bases between them. The CDR3 runs to 14 residues. Looked up from germline, CDR1 is SGDLS and CDR2 is YYNGEE. The CDR3 coding sequence is TGTGCCAGCAGCGTTGCTTCGGGGCTCTATGGCTACACCTTC. It translates to CASSVASGLYGYTF.

The chain joins TRBV6-5 to TRBJ2-4, with D uncertain. CDR1 MNHEY and CDR2 SVGAGI come from the germline V gene. V was clipped by 0 bases and J by 4 bases, with 7 bases between them. This CDR3 is built from 14 residues. CDR3 DNA sequence: TGTGCCAGCAGTTACTCTGCGGAGAAAAACATTCAGTACTTC. The encoded protein is CASSYSAEKNIQYF.

The gene calls are TRBV27 and TRBJ1-1, with TRBD1 as a possible D gene (6 bases). The CDR3 consists of 15 residues. The germline CDR1 and CDR2 sequences are MNHEY and SMNVEV (reference sequence). Between the trimmed V and J ends, which lost 5 bases and 3 bases, there was a span of 16 bases. The CDR3 sequence is CASSRDKSWDTEAFF. CDR3 in DNA: TGTGCCAGCAGTCGGGACAAATCTTGGGACACTGAAGCTTTCTTT.

The rearrangement joins TRBV7-8 to TRBJ2-5, with unresolved D. The CDR3 has 13 amino acids. V gave up 1 base and J gave up 5 bases, with 8 bases separating them. Germline CDR1 reads SGHVS; CDR2 reads FQNEAQ. CDR3 DNA: TGTGCCAGCAGCTTAGAGGTACTGGAGACCCAGTACTTC. This encodes CASSLEVLETQYF.

The chain combines TRBV13 with TRBJ2-7; tentatively, D is TRBD1 (6 bases). The CDR3 has 13 residues. Germline V lookup: CDR1 PRHDT, CDR2 FYEKMQ (reference sequence). Trimming cost V 5 bases and J 7 bases, with 15 bases left between them. The CDR3 sequence is CASSPVGAREQYV. The CDR3 coding sequence is TGTGCCAGCAGCCCAGTGGGGGCTCGTGAGCAGTACGTC.

The J gene is TRBJ1-3, the V gene TRBV28; D may be TRBD1 (5 bases). The CDR3 runs 18 residues. CDR1 is MDHEN, CDR2 SYDVKM, per germline. The V end lost 1 base, the J end lost 1 base, and 17 bases lay between the germline ends. In nucleotides, the CDR3 is TGTGCCAGCAGTTTATATCCCACCTGGGGGGAATCTGGAAACACCATATATTTT. Translated, it gives CASSLYPTWGESGNTIYF.